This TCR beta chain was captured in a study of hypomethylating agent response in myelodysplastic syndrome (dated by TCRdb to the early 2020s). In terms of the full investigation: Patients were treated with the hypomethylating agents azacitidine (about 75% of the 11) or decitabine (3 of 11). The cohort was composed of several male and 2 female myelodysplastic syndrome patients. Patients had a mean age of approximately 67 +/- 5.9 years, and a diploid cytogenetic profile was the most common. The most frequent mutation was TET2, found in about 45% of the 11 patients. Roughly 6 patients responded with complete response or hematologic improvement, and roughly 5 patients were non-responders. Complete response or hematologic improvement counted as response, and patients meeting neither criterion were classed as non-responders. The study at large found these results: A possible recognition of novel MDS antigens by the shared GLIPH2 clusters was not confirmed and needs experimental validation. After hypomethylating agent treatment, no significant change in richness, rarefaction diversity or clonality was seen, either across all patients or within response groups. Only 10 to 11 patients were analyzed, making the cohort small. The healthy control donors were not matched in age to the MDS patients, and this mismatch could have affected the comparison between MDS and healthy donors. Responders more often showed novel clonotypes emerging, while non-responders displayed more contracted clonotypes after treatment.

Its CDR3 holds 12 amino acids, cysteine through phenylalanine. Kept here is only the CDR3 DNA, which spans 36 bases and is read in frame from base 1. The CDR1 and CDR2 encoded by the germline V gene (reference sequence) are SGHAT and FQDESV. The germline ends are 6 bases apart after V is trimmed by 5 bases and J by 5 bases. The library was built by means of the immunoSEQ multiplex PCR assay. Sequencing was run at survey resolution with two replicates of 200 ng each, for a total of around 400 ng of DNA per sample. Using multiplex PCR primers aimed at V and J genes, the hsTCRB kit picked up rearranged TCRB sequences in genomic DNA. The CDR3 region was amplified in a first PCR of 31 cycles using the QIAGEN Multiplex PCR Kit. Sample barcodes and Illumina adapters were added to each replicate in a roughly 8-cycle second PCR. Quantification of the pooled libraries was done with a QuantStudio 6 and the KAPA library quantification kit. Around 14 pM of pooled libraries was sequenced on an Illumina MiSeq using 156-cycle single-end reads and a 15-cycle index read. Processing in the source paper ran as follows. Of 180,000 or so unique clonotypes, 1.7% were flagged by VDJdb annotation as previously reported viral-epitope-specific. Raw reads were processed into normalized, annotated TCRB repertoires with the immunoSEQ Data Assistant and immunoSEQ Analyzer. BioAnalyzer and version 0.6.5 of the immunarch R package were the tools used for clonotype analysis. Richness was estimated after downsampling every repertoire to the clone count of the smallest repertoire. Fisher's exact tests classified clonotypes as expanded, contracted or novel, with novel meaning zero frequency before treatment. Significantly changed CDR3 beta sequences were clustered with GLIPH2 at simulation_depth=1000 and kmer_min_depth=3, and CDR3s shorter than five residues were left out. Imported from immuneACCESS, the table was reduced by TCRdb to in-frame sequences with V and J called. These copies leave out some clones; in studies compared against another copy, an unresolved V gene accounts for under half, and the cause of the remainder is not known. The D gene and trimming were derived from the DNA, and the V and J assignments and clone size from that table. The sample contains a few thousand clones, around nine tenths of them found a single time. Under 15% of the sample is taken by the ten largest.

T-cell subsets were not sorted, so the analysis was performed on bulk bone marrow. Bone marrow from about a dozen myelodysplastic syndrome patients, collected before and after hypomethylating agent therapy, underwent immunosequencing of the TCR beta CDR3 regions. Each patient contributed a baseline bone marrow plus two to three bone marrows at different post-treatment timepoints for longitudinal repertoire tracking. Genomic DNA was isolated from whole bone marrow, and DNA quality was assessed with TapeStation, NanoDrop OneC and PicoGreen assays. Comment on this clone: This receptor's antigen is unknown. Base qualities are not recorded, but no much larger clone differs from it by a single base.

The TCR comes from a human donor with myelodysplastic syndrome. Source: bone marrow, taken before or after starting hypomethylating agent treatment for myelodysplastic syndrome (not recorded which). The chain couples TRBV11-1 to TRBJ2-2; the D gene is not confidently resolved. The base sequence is TGTGCCAGCAGCGTGGGGACCGGGGAGCTGTTTTTT. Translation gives CASSVGTGELFF.